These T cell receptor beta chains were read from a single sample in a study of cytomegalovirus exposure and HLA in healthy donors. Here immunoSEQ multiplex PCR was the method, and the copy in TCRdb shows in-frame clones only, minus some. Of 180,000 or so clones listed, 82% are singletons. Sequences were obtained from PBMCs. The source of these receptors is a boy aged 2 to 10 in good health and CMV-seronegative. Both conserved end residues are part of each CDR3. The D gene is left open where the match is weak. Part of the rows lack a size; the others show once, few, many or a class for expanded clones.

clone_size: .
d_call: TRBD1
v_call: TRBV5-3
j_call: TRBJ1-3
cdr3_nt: TGTGCCAGAAGCTTAACAGGGGCGCGGGTCGGAAACACCATATATTTT
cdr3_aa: CARSLTGARVGNTIYF

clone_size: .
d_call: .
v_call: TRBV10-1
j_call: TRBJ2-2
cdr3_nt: TGCGCCAGCAGTGGGCTCAACACCGGGGAGCTGTTTTTT
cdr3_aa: CASSGLNTGELFF

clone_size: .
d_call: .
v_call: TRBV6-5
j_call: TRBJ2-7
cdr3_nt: TGTGCCAGCAGTTACTCCTCGCAGGGAGGCTACGAGCAGTACTTC
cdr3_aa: CASSYSSQGGYEQYF

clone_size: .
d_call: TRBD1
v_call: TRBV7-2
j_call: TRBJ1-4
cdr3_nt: TGTGCCAGCAGCTTAGTGAGGGGGCTTCATGAAAAACTGTTTTTT
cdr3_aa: CASSLVRGLHEKLFF

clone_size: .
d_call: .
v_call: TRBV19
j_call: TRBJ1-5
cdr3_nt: TGTGCCAGTAGCCACCCCTCGGATCAGCCCCAGCATTTT
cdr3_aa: CASSHPSDQPQHF

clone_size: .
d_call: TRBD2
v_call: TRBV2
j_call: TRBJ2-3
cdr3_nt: TGTGCCAGTGAGGGCGGGGGTAATCACGCAGATACGCAGTATTTT
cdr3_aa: CASEGGGNHADTQYF

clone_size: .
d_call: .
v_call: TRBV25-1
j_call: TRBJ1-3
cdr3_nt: TGTGCCAGCAGTGCGCCGGACTATTCTGGAAACACCATATATTTT
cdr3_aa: CASSAPDYSGNTIYF

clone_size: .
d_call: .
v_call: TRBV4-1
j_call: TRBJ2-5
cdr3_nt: TGCGCCAGCAGCCAAGGGGGGGGCCGGGAGACCCAGTACTTC
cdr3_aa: CASSQGGGRETQYF

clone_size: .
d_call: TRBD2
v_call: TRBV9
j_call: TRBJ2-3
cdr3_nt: TGTGCCAGCAGCTTCGGGGGGGTCACAGATACGCAGTATTTT
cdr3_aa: CASSFGGVTDTQYF

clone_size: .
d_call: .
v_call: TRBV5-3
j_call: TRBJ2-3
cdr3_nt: TGTGCCAGAAGCCCGGGGTTAAAGCTCACAGATACGCAGTATTTT
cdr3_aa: CARSPGLKLTDTQYF

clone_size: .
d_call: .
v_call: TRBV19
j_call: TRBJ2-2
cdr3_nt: TGTGCCAGTAGTATCATACTAGCCGACATCGGGGAGCTGTTTTTT
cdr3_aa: CASSIILADIGELFF

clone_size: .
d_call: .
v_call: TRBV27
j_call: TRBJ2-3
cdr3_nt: TGTGCCAGCAGTTCCAACTCTTGGTCGGGGTCTAGCACAGATACGCAGTATTTT
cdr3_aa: CASSSNSWSGSSTDTQYF

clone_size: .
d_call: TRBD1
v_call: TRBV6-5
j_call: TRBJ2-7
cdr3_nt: TGTGCCAGCAGCCCGGGACAGGGGGCCTACGAGCAGTACTTC
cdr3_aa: CASSPGQGAYEQYF

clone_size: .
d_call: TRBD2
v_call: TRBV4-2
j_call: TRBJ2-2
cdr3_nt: TGTGCCAGCAGCCAAGAGGGAGGGATCTCCGGGGAGCTGTTTTTT
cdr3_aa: CASSQEGGISGELFF

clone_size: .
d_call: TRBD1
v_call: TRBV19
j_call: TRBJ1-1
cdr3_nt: TGTGCCAGTAGTATGTTCGGAACAGGGGGCGATTCAGCTTTCTTT
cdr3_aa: CASSMFGTGGDSAFF

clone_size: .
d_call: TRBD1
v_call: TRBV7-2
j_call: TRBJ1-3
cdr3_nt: TGTGCCAGCAGCTTCACCGGGACAGAAGGAAACACCATATATTTT
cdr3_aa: CASSFTGTEGNTIYF

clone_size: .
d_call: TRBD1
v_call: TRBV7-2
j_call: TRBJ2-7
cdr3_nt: TGTGCCAGCAGCCTCGGGGACAGGTACGAGCAGTACTTC
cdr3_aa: CASSLGDRYEQYF

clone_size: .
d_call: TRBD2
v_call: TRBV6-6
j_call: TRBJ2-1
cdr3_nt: TGTGCCAGCAGTCGCGGGACTAGCGGGTACAATGAGCAGTTCTTC
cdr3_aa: CASSRGTSGYNEQFF

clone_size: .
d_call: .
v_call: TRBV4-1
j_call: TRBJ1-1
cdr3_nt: TGCGCCAGCAGCCAAGAAGGGGGTAGGACTGGAGCTTTCTTT
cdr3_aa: CASSQEGGRTGAFF

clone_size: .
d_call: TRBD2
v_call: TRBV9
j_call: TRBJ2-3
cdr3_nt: TGTGCCAGCAGCGTAGGACTAGCCCCGCAGTATTTT
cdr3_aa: CASSVGLAPQYF

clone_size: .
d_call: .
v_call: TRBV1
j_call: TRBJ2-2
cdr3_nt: TGCACCAGCAGCCAATTAGGTGCGGGCCGGCGAAATACCGGGGAGCTGTTTTTT
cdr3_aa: CTSSQLGAGRRNTGELFF

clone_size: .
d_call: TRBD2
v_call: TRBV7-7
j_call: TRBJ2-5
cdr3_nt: TGTGCTAGCAGCCCGAGCGGGGGGGCTGAGGAGACCCAGTACTTC
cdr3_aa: CASSPSGGAEETQYF

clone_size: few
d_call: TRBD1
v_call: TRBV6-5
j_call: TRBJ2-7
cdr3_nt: TGTGCCAGCAGTCCCCCAGGGGGCACGGTCTACGAGCAGTACTTC
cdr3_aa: CASSPPGGTVYEQYF